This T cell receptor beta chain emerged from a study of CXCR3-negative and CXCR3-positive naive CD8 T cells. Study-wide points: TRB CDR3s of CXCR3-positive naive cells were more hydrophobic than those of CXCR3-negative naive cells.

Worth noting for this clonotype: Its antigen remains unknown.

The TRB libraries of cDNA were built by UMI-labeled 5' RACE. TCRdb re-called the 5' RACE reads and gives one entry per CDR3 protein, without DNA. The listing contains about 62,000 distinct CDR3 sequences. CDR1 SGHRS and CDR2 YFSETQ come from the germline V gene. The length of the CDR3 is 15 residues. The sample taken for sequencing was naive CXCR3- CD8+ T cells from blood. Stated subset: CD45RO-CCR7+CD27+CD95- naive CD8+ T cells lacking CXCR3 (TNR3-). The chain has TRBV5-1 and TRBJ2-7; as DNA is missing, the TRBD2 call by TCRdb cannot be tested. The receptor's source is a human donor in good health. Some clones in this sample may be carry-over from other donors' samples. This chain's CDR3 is CASSLGGGLAYEQYF.